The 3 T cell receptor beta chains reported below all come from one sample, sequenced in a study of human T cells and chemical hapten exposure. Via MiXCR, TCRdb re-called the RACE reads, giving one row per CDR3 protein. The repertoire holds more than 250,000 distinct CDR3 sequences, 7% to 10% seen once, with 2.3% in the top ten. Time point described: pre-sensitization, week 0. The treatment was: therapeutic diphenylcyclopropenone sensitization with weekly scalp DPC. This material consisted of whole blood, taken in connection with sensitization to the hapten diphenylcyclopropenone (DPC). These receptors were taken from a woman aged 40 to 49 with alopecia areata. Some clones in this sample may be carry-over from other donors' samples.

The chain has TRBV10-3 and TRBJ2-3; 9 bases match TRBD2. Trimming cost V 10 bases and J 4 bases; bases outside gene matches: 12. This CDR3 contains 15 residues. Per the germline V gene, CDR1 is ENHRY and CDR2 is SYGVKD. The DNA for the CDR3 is TGTGCCACCTACCAGGGCGCGGGAGGGTCAGATACGCAGTATTTT. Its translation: CATYQGAGGSDTQYF.

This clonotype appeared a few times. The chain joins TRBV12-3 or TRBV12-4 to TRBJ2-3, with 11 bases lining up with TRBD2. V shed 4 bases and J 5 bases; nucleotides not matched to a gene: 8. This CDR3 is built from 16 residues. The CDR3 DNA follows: TGTGCCAGCAGTTCGGATAGCGGGAGGGCCGGAGATACGCAGTATTTT. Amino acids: CASSSDSGRAGDTQYF.

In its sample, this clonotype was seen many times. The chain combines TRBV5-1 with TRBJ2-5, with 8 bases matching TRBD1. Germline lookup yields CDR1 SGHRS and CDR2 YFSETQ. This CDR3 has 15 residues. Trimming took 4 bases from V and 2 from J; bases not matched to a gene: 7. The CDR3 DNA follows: TGCGCCAGCAGCCTCGGACAGGGCCCTCAAGAGACCCAGTACTTC. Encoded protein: CASSLGQGPQETQYF.